This entry concerns a single T cell receptor (beta chain). Per the original methods: Estimation of nucleated cell counts relied on the amplification of reference gene primers. Libraries were prepared by immunoSEQ multiplex PCR; TCRdb keeps only in-frame clonotypes and omits some of them. V, J and clone size are those of that table, while D and trimming were read from the DNA. The sample carries under 300,000 clones, 82% recorded once. There are 13 residues in the CDR3. The J segment lost 10 bases and the V segment lost 7 bases, leaving 6 bases of the junction unmatched. Germline CDR1 MNHEY, CDR2 SMNVEV (reference sequence). This entry belongs to a study of blood T cell repertoires in COVID-19.

Sequenced: peripheral blood. This chain links TRBV27 with TRBJ1-6, with 8 bases that match TRBD1. This TCR was recovered from a woman aged 18-29 years with acute or convalescent COVID-19. The CDR3 sequence is CASKGQGASPLHF. CDR3 bases: TGTGCCAGCAAGGGGCAGGGGGCCTCACCCCTCCACTTT.